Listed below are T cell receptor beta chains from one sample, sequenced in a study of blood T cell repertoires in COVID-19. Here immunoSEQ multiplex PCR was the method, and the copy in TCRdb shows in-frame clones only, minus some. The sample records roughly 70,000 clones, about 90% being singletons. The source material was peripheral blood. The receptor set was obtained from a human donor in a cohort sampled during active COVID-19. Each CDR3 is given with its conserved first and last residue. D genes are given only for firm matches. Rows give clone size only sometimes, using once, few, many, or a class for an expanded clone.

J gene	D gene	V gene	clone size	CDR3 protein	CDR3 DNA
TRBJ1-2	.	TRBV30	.	CAWLGGPPNYGYTF	TGTGCCTGGCTCGGGGGGCCCCCCAACTATGGCTACACCTTC
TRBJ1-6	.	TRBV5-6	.	CASSFQMFMGPSYNSPLHF	TGTGCCAGCAGCTTTCAAATGTTCATGGGGCCTTCGTATAATTCACCCCTCCACTTT
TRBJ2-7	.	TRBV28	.	CASSLGTHNSYEQYF	TGTGCCAGCAGCCTCGGGACACACAACTCCTACGAGCAGTACTTC
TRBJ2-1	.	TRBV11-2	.	CASSLVFGGGAFNEQFF	TGTGCCAGCAGCTTAGTCTTTGGTGGGGGGGCCTTCAATGAGCAGTTCTTC
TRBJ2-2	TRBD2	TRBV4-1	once	CASAERGGVFGTGELFF	TGCGCCAGCGCTGAGCGGGGGGGCGTGTTCGGCACCGGGGAGCTGTTTTTT
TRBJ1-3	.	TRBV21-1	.	CASDDRAYGNTIYF	TGTGCCAGTGACGACAGGGCTTACGGAAACACCATATATTTT
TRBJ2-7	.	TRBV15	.	CATSSRRQVDTNYEQYF	TGTGCCACCAGCAGCCGAAGACAGGTAGACACGAACTACGAGCAGTACTTC
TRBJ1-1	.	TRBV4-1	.	CASSVRGGNTEAFF	TGCGCCAGCAGCGTGCGGGGGGGGAACACTGAAGCTTTCTTT
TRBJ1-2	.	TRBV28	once	CASSPMRVWGYTF	TGTGCCAGCAGCCCCATGAGGGTTTGGGGCTACACCTTC
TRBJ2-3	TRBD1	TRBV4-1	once	CASSQPPDRGFADTQYF	TGCGCCAGCAGCCAACCTCCCGACAGGGGTTTCGCAGATACGCAGTATTTT
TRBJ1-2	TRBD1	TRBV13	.	CASSLRGGHGYTF	TGTGCCAGCAGCTTAAGAGGGGGCCATGGCTACACCTTC
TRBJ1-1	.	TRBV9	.	CASSGRDTSPRAEAFF	TGTGCCAGCAGCGGTCGGGACACCTCCCCTAGGGCTGAAGCTTTCTTT
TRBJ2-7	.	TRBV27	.	CASSPRPGDHYEQYF	TGTGCCAGCAGTCCGCGCCCCGGGGATCACTACGAGCAGTACTTC
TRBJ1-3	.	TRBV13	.	CASSLGRSSGNTIYF	TGTGCCAGCAGCTTGGGGCGTAGCTCTGGAAACACCATATATTTT
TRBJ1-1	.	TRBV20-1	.	CSASRTVNTEAFF	TGCAGTGCTAGTCGCACAGTAAACACTGAAGCTTTCTTT
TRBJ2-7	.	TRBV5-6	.	CASSLGGRAHYEQYF	TGTGCCAGCAGCTTGGGGGGCAGGGCGCACTACGAGCAGTACTTC
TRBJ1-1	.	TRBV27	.	CASSPLPGEAEAFF	TGTGCCAGCAGTCCGCTCCCCGGGGAGGCTGAAGCTTTCTTT
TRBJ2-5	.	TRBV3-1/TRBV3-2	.	CASSQDLNRETQYF	TGTGCCAGCAGCCAAGATCTGAACAGGGAGACCCAGTACTTC
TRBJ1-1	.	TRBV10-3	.	CAISANGGSTEAFF	TGTGCCATCAGTGCGAATGGGGGCTCTACTGAAGCTTTCTTT
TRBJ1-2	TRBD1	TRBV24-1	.	CATSDHGTGVNYGYTF	TGTGCCACCAGTGACCACGGGACAGGGGTTAACTATGGCTACACCTTC
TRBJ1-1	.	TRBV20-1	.	CSASPGRDTEAFF	TGCAGTGCTAGTCCAGGGAGGGACACTGAAGCTTTCTTT
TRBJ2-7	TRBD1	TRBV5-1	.	CASSPGTGDYEQYF	TGCGCCAGCAGCCCAGGGACAGGGGACTACGAGCAGTACTTC
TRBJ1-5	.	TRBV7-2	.	CASSPTGNNQPQHF	TGTGCCAGCAGCCCTACAGGGAACAATCAGCCCCAGCATTTT
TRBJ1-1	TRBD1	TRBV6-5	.	CASSSIGTGRVSEAFF	TGTGCCAGCAGTTCTATTGGGACAGGGAGAGTCTCTGAAGCTTTCTTT
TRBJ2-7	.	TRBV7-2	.	CASSSDTSFYEQYF	TGTGCCAGCAGCTCCGACACATCATTCTACGAGCAGTACTTC
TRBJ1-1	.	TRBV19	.	CASDGWDTEAFF	TGTGCCAGTGACGGGTGGGACACTGAAGCTTTCTTT
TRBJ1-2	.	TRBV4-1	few	CASSQDSGTAYGYTF	TGCGCCAGCAGCCAAGATTCAGGGACTGCCTATGGCTACACCTTC
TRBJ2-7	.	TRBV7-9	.	CASSLGQSRGLGHEQYF	TGTGCCAGCAGCTTAGGCCAATCTCGGGGTTTAGGTCACGAGCAGTACTTC
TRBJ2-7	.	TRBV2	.	CASIPGLVVYEQYF	TGTGCCAGCATCCCAGGGCTTGTTGTGTACGAGCAGTACTTC
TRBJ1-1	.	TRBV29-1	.	CSVRPEIEAFF	TGCAGCGTTCGTCCGGAGATTGAAGCTTTCTTT
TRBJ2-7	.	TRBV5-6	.	CASSVTAGPSYEQYF	TGTGCCAGCAGCGTAACAGCGGGCCCCTCGTACGAGCAGTACTTC
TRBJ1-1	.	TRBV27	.	CASSLQGSYTEAFF	TGTGCCAGCAGCCTGCAGGGGTCGTACACTGAAGCTTTCTTT
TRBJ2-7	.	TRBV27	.	CASKLAGNRDFEQYF	TGTGCCAGCAAGCTTGCAGGGAATAGGGATTTCGAGCAGTACTTC
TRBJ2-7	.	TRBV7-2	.	CASSLNFGGQGEQYF	TGTGCCAGCAGCTTAAACTTCGGAGGTCAGGGGGAGCAGTACTTC
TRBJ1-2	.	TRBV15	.	CATSREVQGHYGYTF	TGTGCCACCAGCAGAGAGGTTCAGGGTCACTATGGCTACACCTTC
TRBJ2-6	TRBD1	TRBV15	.	CATSSLTGQGNSGANVLTF	TGTGCCACCAGCAGCTTAACAGGACAGGGGAACTCTGGGGCCAACGTCCTGACTTTC
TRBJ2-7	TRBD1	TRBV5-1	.	CASSMDRVVRLNEQYF	TGCGCCAGCAGCATGGACAGGGTGGTTCGACTGAACGAGCAGTACTTC
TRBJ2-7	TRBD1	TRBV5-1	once	CASSWARDRGSYEQYF	TGCGCCAGCAGCTGGGCCCGGGACAGGGGGTCCTACGAGCAGTACTTC
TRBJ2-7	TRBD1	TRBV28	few	CASSSTGGSYEQYF	TGTGCCAGCAGTTCGACAGGGGGGAGCTACGAGCAGTACTTC
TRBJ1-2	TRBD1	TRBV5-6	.	CASSLGQGSHGYTF	TGTGCCAGCAGCTTGGGACAGGGTTCTCATGGCTACACCTTC
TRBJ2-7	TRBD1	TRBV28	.	CASGQVEYEQYF	TGTGCCAGCGGACAGGTAGAGTACGAGCAGTACTTC
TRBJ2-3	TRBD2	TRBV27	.	CASSVTYTSGGATDTQYF	TGTGCCAGCAGTGTAACCTATACTAGCGGGGGGGCCACAGATACGCAGTATTTT
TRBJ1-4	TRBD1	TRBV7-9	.	CASSLPGQGLFF	TGTGCCAGCAGCTTGCCGGGACAGGGACTGTTTTTT
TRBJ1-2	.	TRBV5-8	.	CASSLVQRDTF	TGTGCCAGCAGCTTGGTACAGCGGGACACCTTC
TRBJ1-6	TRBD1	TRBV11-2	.	CASSIRDRGPRTYNSPLHF	TGTGCCAGCAGCATTCGGGACAGGGGCCCCAGAACCTATAATTCACCCCTCCACTTT
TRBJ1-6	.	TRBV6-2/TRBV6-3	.	CASSSPQGSPPLHF	TGTGCCAGCAGTTCCCCTCAGGGAAGTCCACCCCTCCACTTT
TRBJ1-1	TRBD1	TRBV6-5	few	CASSPRQGENTEAFF	TGTGCCAGCAGTCCCCGACAGGGTGAGAACACTGAAGCTTTCTTT
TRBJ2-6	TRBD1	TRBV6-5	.	CASSYAGGSGANVLTF	TGTGCCAGCAGTTACGCAGGGGGCTCTGGGGCCAACGTCCTGACTTTC
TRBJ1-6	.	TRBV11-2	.	CASSLARGPYNSPLHF	TGTGCCAGCAGCTTAGCCAGGGGACCCTATAATTCACCCCTCCACTTT
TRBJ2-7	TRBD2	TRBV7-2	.	CASSPHLADYSYEQYF	TGTGCCAGCAGCCCCCATCTAGCGGATTACTCCTACGAGCAGTACTTC
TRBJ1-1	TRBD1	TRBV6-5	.	CASRTTGVNTEAFF	TGTGCCAGCAGAACTACAGGGGTAAACACTGAAGCTTTCTTT
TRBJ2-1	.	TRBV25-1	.	CASSSTLSSYNEQFF	TGTGCCAGCAGTTCCACTCTGAGCTCCTACAATGAGCAGTTCTTC
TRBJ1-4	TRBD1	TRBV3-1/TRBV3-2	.	CASSRRLKGLLQGAEGEKLFF	TGTGCCAGCAGCCGAAGACTAAAAGGATTATTACAGGGGGCAGAGGGTGAAAAACTGTTTTTT
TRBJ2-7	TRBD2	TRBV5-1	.	CASSQEPTSGVVEQYF	TGCGCCAGCAGCCAGGAACCTACTAGCGGGGTGGTCGAGCAGTACTTC
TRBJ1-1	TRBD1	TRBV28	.	CASSLGTSKGAEAFF	TGTGCCAGCAGTTTGGGCACAAGTAAGGGGGCCGAAGCTTTCTTT
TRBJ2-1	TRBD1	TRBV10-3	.	CAISSVTGINEQFF	TGTGCCATCAGTTCGGTGACAGGGATAAATGAGCAGTTCTTC
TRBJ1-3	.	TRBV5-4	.	CASSPGGHNGNTIYF	TGTGCCAGCAGCCCGGGCGGACATAATGGAAACACCATATATTTT